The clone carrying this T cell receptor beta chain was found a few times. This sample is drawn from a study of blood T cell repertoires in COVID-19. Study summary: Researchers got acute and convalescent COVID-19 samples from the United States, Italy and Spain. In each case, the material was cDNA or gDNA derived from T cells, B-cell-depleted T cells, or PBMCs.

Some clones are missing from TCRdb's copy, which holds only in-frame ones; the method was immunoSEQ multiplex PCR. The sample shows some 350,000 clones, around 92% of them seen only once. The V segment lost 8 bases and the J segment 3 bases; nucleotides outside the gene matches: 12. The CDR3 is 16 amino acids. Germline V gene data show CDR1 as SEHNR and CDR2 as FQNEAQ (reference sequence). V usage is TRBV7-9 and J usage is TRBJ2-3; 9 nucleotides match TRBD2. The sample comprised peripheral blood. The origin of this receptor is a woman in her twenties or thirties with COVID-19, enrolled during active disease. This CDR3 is CASADGRGGPTDTQYF. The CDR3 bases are TGTGCCAGCGCCGACGGGCGGGGGGGCCCAACAGATACGCAGTATTTT.